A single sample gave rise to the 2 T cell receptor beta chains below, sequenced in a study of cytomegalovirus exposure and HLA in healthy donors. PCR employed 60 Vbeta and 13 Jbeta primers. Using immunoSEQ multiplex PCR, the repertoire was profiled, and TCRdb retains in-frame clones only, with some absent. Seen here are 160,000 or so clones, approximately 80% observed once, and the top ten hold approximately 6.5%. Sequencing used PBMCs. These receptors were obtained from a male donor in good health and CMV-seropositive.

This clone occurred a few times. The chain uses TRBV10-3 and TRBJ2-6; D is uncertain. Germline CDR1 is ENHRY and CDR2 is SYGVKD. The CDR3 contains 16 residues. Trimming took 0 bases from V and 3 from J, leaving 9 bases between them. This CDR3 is CAISESRSGGANVLTF. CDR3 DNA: TGTGCCATCAGTGAGTCGAGGTCTGGTGGGGCCAACGTCCTGACTTTC.

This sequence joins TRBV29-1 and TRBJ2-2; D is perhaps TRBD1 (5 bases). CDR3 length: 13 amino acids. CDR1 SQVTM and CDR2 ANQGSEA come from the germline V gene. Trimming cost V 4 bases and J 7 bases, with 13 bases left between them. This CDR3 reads CSVGVQGGGELFF. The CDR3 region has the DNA TGCAGCGTTGGGGTCCAGGGTGGCGGGGAGCTGTTTTTT.